This T cell receptor (beta chain) was identified during a study of CD8 T cells in Susac syndrome. Sequencing of TCR beta was performed on blood CD8+ and CD4+ T cells. Patients with stable or active relapsing-remitting disease, all of them treatment-naive, made up the multiple sclerosis controls. Negative isolation yielded CD4+ and CD8+ T cells, and FACS enriched TEMRA cells. The ends were cut back, 2 bases at V and 8 bases at J, with 13 bases in the middle. This CDR3 spans 14 amino acids. CDR1 is MNHEY and CDR2 is SVGAGI in the germline V gene. The authors reverse transcribed roughly 0.5 to 1 ug RNA with random hexamers. It was immunoSEQ multiplex PCR that amplified TCR beta CDR3 across 54 Vbeta and 13 Jbeta. TCRdb reprocessed the immunoSEQ multiplex PCR reads via MiXCR and lists one record per CDR3 protein. The data contain some 450,000 distinct CDR3 sequences, approximately 85% of them seen just once; the ten biggest clones take up 0.09% to 0.15%.

The chain joins TRBV6-5 to TRBJ2-1; no clear D gene. The sample taken for sequencing was CD8+ T cells from PBMCs. This TCR was recovered from a human donor with multiple sclerosis. The CDR3 reads CASSYGLAVHEQFF. In DNA form, the CDR3 reads TGTGCCAGCAGTTACGGCCTGGCGGTCCATGAGCAGTTCTTC.